These 9 T cell receptor beta chains share one sample of origin, sequenced in a study of blood T cells in healthy people across ages. Primers used in a second PCR of roughly 6 to 11 cycles were a sample-barcoded 5' primer and a J-beta primer mix. TCRdb redid the calling of the 5' RACE reads with MiXCR, one entry per CDR3 protein. The repertoire holds some 1 million distinct CDR3 sequences, with more than 35% as singletons. The sample taken for sequencing was blood. All receptors come from a woman aged 60-75 years in good health.

The rearrangement links TRBV21-1 to TRBJ1-6; the D call TRBD1 from the table was never checked on the DNA. TRBV21-1 is listed as a pseudogene. The CDR3 has 15 residues. The CDR3 here is CASSRDRGSRSPLHF. The CDR3 DNA is TGTGCCAGCAGCAGAGACAGGGGGAGTCGGTCACCCCTCCACTTT.

The V call is TRBV29-1, the J call TRBJ2-2; D is perhaps TRBD2 (5 bases). The CDR3 is made up of 14 amino acids. V was shortened by 5 bases and J by 1 base, with 11 bases between the two germline ends. The germline CDR1 and CDR2 sequences are SQVTM and ANQGSEA. CDR3 in DNA: TGCAGCGTTTCTCGCGGACTGAACACCGGGGAGCTGTTTTTT. Protein product: CSVSRGLNTGELFF.

This clonotype was picked up a small number of times. This CDR3 is CATSRDRTTKQFF. The CDR3 DNA reads TGTGCCACCAGCAGAGATAGAACTACTAAGCAGTTCTTC. This chain uses TRBV15 with TRBJ2-1; D not resolved. In germline, CDR1 is LNHNV, CDR2 YYDKDF (reference sequence). Trimming shortened V by 0 bases and J by 11 bases, and 11 bases separated the two germline ends. The CDR3 length is 13 residues. Filled out from reference TRBV15 and TRBJ2-1, the complete variable domain reads DAMVIQNPRYQVTQFGKPVTLSCSQTLNHNVMYWYQQKSSQAPKLLFHYYDKDFNNEADTPDNFQSRRPNTSFCFLDIRSPGLGDTAMYLCATSRDRTTKQFFGPGTRLTVL.

This clonotype was counted a few times. The CDR3 is CSAQIRGEWRNLYEQYF. The CDR3 nucleotides read TGCAGTGCCCAGATCCGGGGTGAATGGCGGAACCTCTACGAGCAGTACTTC. The V gene is TRBV20-1, the J gene TRBJ2-7; D possibly corresponds to TRBD2 (5 bases). V lost 6 bases and J 3 bases, leaving 27 bases between the germline ends. This CDR3 has 17 amino acids. Germline CDR1 and CDR2: DFQATT and SNEGSKA (reference sequence).

The DNA of the CDR3 is TGCGCCAGCAGCCCTAGGACTAAGGGGGACATTCAGTACTTC. Protein product: CASSPRTKGDIQYF. The rearrangement joins TRBV5-1 to TRBJ2-4; D possibly matches TRBD1 or TRBD2 (6 bases each). The V end was cut by 4 bases, the J end by 8 bases, with 16 bases between. In germline, CDR1 is SGHRS, CDR2 YFSETQ. There are 14 residues in the CDR3.

Many counts were recorded for this clonotype. The chain joins TRBV11-2 to TRBJ2-3; the match to TRBD2 covers 11 bases. The V gene end was trimmed by 3 bases and the J gene end by 4 bases; junction bases not matched to a gene: 3. The germline V gene has CDR1 SGHAT and CDR2 FQNNGV. The CDR3 is made up of 15 amino acids. This chain's CDR3 is CASSFTSGRADTQYF. For the CDR3, the DNA is TGTGCCAGCAGCTTTACTAGCGGGAGAGCAGATACGCAGTATTTT.

This clonotype has just a few counts. The CDR3 sequence: CASSGATEGTPYGYTF. CDR3 bases: TGTGCCAGCAGCGGGGCCACCGAGGGGACACCTTATGGCTACACCTTC. The genes are TRBV9 and TRBJ1-2, with TRBD1 as a possible D gene (6 bases). This CDR3 has 16 residues. Trimming pared 3 bases from V and 5 bases from J, leaving 20 bases between. Germline values: CDR1 SGDLS, CDR2 YYNGEE. The full variable domain, completed using reference TRBV9 and TRBJ1-2, is DSGVTQTPKHLITATGQRVTLRCSPRSGDLSVYWYQQSLDQGLQFLIQYYNGEERAKGNILERFSAQQFPDLHSELNLSSLELGDSALYFCASSGATEGTPYGYTFGSGTRLTVV.

This chain uses TRBV5-1 with TRBJ1-1, with 7 bases that match TRBD1. This CDR3 is 14 amino acids long. The germline V gene encodes CDR1 SGHRS and CDR2 YFSETQ. V was clipped by 2 bases and J by 3 bases; unmatched bases: 4. CDR3 residues: CASSFQGEHTEAFF. CDR3 in DNA: TGCGCCAGCAGCTTTCAGGGGGAGCACACTGAAGCTTTCTTT.

This clonotype has a count of ten or more. J is TRBJ2-3 and V is TRBV11-2; perhaps TRBD1 as D (6 bases). The CDR3 is made up of 15 amino acids. V lost 1 base and J lost 4, with 12 bases in between. Germline V lookup: CDR1 SGHAT, CDR2 FQNNGV. The CDR3 nucleotides are TGTGCCAGCAGCTTAGTCAGGGGACGATCAGATACGCAGTATTTT. Translated, it gives CASSLVRGRSDTQYF.